The table lists the clone carrying this T cell receptor (beta chain) with a count of one. V lost 6 bases and J 4 bases, leaving 15 bases between the germline ends. CDR1 and CDR2 (germline): MGHDK, SYGVNS. This CDR3 comprises 14 residues. This record comes from a study of shared T cell receptors in the human thymus. Libraries were prepared by immunoSEQ multiplex PCR; TCRdb keeps only in-frame clonotypes and omits some of them. The table records some 720,000 clones, around 87% of them present only once. These data were also filed under a second study, of human thymus T cells. That study adds: Each of the donors was a healthy Finnish infant who was undergoing open corrective cardiac surgery for congenital heart defects. Thymic material originated from resections removed in the course of corrective heart surgery. Within thymic and blood repertoires, V and J gene usage appeared to be biased.

This clonotype was obtained from a boy in the first two years of life with a congenital heart defect. The sample taken for sequencing was thymocytes. The gene calls are TRBV25-1 and TRBJ1-2, with TRBD1 as a possible D gene (6 bases). CDR3 sequence reads: CASSRTSDSYGYTF. For the CDR3, the DNA is TGTGCCAGCAGCCGGACTTCGGACAGCTATGGCTACACCTTC.